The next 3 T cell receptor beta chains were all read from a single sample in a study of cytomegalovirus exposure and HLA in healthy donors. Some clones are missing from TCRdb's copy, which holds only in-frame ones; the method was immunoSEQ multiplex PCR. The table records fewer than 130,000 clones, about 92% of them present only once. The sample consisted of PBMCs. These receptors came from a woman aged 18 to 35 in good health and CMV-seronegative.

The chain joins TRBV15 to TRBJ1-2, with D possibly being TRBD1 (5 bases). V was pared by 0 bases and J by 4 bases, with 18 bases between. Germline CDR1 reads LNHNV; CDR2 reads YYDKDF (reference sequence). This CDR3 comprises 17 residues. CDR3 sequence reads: CATSRDYRDLGGYGYTF. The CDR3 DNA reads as TGTGCCACCAGCAGAGATTATAGAGACCTCGGGGGCTATGGCTACACCTTC.

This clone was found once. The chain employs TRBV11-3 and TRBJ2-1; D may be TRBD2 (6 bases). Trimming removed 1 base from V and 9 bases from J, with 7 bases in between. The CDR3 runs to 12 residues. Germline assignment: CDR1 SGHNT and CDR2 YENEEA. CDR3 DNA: TGTGCCAGCAGCTTAGGGAGGGGTGAGCAGTTCTTC. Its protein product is CASSLGRGEQFF.

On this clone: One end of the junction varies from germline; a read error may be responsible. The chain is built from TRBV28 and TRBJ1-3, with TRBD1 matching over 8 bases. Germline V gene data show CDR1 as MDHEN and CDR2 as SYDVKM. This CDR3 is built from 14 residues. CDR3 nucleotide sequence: TGTGCCAGCACTTTAAGGACAGGGTTGAACACCATATATTTT. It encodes CASTLRTGLNTIYF.